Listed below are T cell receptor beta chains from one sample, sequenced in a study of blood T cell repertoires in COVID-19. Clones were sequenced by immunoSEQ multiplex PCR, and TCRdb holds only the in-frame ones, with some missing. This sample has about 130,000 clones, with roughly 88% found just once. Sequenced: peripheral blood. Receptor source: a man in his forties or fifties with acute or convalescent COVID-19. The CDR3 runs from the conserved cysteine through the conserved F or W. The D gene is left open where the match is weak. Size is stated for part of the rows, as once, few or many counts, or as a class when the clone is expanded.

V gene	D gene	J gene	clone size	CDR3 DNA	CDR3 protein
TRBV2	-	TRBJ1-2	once	TGTGCCAGCAGTGATCCCCCTTTTTGGGAGGGCAGCAACTATGGCTACACCTTC	CASSDPPFWEGSNYGYTF
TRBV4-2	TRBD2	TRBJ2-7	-	TGTGCCAGCAGCCGCGCAAGTAGCGGGAGATTCCACGAGCAGTACTTC	CASSRASSGRFHEQYF
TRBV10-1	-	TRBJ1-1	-	TGCGCCAGCAGTGGACAGGTGAACACTGAAGCTTTCTTT	CASSGQVNTEAFF
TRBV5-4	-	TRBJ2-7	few	TGTGCCAGCAGCAGGGGTGGCCAGGCAGACGAGCAGTACTTC	CASSRGGQADEQYF
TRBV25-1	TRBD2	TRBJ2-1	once	TGTGCCAGCAGTGAAGGAACAAAGACTAGCGGGTTCAATGAGCAGTTCTTC	CASSEGTKTSGFNEQFF
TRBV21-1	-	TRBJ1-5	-	TGTGCCAGCAGCATTGACAATCATAGCAATCAGCCCCAGCATTTT	CASSIDNHSNQPQHF
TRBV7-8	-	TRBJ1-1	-	TGTGCCAGCAGCCATATTACAGAACCCTTAAACACTGAAGCTTTCTTT	CASSHITEPLNTEAFF
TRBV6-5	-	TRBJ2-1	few	TGTGCCAGCACCAGGGGAAGGCAGTCCTACAATGAGCAGTTCTTC	CASTRGRQSYNEQFF
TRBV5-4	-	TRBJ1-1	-	TGTGCCAGCAGCTTTTCGAGGGACACTGAAGCTTTCTTT	CASSFSRDTEAFF
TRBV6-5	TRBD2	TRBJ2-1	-	TGTGCCAGCAGTCGAGGGACTAGCGGAAGAAGTGAGCAGTTCTTC	CASSRGTSGRSEQFF
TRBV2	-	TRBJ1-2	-	TGTGCCAGCAGACAGGACGCCGCTAACTATGGCTACACCTTC	CASRQDAANYGYTF
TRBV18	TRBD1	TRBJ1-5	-	TGTGCCAGCTCACCTTTAGACAGGGGCCAGCCCCAGCATTTT	CASSPLDRGQPQHF
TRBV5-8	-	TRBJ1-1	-	TGTGCCAGCAGCTTGGGGACAGTGAACACTGAAGCTTTCTTT	CASSLGTVNTEAFF
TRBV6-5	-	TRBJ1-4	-	TGTGCCAGCTTTACAGGGATTGGCGCTCCTTTGTTTTTT	CASFTGIGAPLFF
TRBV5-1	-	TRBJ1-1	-	TGCGCCAGCAGCCCAATATCCGGGTCGGTGAACACTGAAGCTTTCTTT	CASSPISGSVNTEAFF
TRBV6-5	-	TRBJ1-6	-	TGTGCCAGCAGTTACCTGTCAGGGGAGCATTCACCCCTCCACTTT	CASSYLSGEHSPLHF
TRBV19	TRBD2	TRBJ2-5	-	TGTGCCAGTAGTGCTCAGCGGGGGGGCCGCGAGACCCAGTACTTC	CASSAQRGGRETQYF
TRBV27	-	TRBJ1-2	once	TGTGCCAGCAGTTTACGGGAGTCCTCCTATGGCTACACCTTC	CASSLRESSYGYTF
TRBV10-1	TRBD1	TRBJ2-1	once	TGCGCCAGCAGTAGGGGGCGCCTCAATGAGCAGTTCTTC	CASSRGRLNEQFF
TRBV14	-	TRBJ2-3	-	TGTGCCAGCAGCCTGAGACAGCTCACAGATACGCAGTATTTT	CASSLRQLTDTQYF
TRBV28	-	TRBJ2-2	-	TGTGCCAGCACCAAACGCGAGAGCACCGGGGAGCTGTTTTTT	CASTKRESTGELFF
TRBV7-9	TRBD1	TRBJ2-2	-	TGTGCCAGCACCGATAGCGACAGGGACACCGGGGAGCTGTTTTTT	CASTDSDRDTGELFF
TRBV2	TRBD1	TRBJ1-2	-	TGTGCCAGCCTGGGGGGACAGGGTAGAGGCTACACCTTC	CASLGGQGRGYTF
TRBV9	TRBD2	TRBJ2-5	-	TGTGCCAGCAGCGGCATAGCGGGGGGGCCGGAGACCCAGTACTTC	CASSGIAGGPETQYF
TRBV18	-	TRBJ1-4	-	TGTGCCAGCTCACCACGCGGGGTAACTAATGAAAAACTGTTTTTT	CASSPRGVTNEKLFF
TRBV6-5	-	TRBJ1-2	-	TGTGCCAGCGGGGGGGCGGTCGGTAACTATGGCTACACCTTC	CASGGAVGNYGYTF